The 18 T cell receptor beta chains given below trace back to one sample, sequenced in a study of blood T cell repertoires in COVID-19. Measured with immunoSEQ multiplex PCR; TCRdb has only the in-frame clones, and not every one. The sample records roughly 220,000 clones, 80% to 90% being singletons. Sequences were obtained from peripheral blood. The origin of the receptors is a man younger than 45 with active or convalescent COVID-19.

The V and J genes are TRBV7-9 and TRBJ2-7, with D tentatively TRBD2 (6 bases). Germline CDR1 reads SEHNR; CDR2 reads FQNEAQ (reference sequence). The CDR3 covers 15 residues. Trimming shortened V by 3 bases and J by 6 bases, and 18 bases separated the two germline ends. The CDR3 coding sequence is TGTGCCAGCAGCTTTCCGGCGGGGCCTCTGAGCGAGCAGTACTTC. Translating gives CASSFPAGPLSEQYF.

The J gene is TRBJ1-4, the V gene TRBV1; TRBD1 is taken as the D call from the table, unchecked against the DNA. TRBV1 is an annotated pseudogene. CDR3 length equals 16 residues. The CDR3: CTSSQDPGAQNEKLFF. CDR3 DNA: TGCACCAGCAGCCAAGATCCAGGGGCCCAGAATGAAAAACTGTTTTTT.

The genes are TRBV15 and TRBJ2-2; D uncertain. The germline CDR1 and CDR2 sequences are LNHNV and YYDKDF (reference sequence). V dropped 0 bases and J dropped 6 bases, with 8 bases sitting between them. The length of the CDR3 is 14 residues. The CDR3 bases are TGTGCCACCAGCAGAGACCGAGTCTCCGGGGAGCTGTTTTTT. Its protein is CATSRDRVSGELFF. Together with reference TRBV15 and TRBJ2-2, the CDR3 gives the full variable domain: DAMVIQNPRYQVTQFGKPVTLSCSQTLNHNVMYWYQQKSSQAPKLLFHYYDKDFNNEADTPDNFQSRRPNTSFCFLDIRSPGLGDTAMYLCATSRDRVSGELFFGEGSRLTVL.

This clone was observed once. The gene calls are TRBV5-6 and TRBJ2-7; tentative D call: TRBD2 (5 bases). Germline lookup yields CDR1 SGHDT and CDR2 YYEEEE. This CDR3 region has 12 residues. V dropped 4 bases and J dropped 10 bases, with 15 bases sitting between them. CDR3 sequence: CASSLGISGQYF. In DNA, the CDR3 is TGTGCCAGCAGCCTTGGTATTTCGGGACAGTACTTC.

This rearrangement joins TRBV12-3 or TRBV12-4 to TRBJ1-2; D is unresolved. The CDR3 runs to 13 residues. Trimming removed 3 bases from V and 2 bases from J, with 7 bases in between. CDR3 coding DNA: TGTGCCAGCAGTTTTGCCCAGAACTATGGCTACACCTTC. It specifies CASSFAQNYGYTF.

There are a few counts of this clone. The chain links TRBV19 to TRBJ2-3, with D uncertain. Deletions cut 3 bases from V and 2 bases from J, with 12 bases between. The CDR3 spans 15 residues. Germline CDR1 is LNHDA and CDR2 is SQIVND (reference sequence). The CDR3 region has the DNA TGTGCCAGTAGTATGGAGCTAACTTACACAGATACGCAGTATTTT. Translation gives CASSMELTYTDTQYF.

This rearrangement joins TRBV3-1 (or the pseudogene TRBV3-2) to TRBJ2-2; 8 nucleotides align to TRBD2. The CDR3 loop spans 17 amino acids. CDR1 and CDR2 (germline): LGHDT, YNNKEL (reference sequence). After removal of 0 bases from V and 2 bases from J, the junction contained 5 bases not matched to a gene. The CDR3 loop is CASSQEFSGINTGELFF. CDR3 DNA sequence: TGTGCCAGCAGCCAAGAATTTAGCGGGATTAACACCGGGGAGCTGTTTTTT.

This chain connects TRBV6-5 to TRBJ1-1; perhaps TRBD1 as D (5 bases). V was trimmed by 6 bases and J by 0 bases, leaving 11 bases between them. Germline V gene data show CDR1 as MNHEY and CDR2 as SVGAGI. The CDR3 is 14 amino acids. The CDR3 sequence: CASSTEGVNTEAFF. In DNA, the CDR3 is TGTGCCAGCAGCACCGAAGGGGTGAACACTGAAGCTTTCTTT.

The CDR3 bases are TGCGCCAGCGGACAGGGAAACTATGGCTACACCTTC. This codes for CASGQGNYGYTF. The V and J genes are TRBV5-1 and TRBJ1-2; 8 bases are a match to TRBD1. The CDR3 runs 12 residues. V was clipped by 7 bases and J by 2 bases; unmatched bases: 1. Germline lookup yields CDR1 SGHRS and CDR2 YFSETQ. The full variable domain, its missing parts supplied by reference TRBV5-1 and TRBJ1-2, is KAGVTQTPRYLIKTRGQQVTLSCSPISGHRSVSWYQQTPGQGLQFLFEYFSETQRNKGNFPGRFSGRQFSNSRSEMNVSTLELGDSALYLCASGQGNYGYTFGSGTRLTVV.

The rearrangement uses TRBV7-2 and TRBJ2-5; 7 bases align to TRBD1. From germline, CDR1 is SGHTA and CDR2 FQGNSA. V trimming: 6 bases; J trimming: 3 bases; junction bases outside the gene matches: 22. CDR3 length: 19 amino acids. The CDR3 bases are TGTGCCAGCAGACCCACCGGGACAGAGATGATTAGGAGCGAAGAGACCCAGTACTTC. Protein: CASRPTGTEMIRSEETQYF. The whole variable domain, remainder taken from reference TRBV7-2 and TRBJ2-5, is GAGVSQSPSNKVTEKGKDVELRCDPISGHTALYWYRQSLGQGLEFLIYFQGNSAPDKSGLPSDRFSAERTGGSVSTLTIQRTQQEDSAVYLCASRPTGTEMIRSEETQYFGPGTRLLVL.

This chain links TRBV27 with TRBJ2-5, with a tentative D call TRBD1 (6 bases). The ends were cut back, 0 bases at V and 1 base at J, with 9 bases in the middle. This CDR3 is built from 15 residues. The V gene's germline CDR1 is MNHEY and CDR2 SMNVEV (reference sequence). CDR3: CASSLSIRGQETQYF. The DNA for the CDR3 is TGTGCCAGCAGTTTATCTATCAGGGGCCAAGAGACCCAGTACTTC.

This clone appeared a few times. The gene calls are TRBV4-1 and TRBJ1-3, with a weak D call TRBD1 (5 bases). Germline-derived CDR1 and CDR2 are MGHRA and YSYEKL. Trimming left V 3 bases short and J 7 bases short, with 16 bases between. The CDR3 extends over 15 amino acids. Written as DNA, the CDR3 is TGCGCCAGCAGCCACCGGGGTGTGGAGGGGAACACCATATATTTT. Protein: CASSHRGVEGNTIYF.

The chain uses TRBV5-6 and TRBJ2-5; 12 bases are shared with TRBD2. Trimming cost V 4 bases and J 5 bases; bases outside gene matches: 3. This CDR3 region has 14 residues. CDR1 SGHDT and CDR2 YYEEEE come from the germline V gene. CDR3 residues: CASSMTSGGETQYF. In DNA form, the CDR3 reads TGTGCCAGCAGCATGACTAGCGGGGGTGAGACCCAGTACTTC.

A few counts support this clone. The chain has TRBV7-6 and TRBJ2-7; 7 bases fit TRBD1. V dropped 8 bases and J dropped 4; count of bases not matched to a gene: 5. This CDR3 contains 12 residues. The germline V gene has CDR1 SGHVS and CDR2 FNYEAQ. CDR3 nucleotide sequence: TGTGCCAGCGGGTACAGGGGTTACGAGCAGTACTTC. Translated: CASGYRGYEQYF.

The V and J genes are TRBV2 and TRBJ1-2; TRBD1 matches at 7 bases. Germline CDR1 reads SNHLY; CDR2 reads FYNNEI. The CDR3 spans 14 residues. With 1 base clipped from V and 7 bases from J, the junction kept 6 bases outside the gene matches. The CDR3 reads CASSEDRGAGGYTF. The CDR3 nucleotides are TGTGCCAGCAGTGAAGACAGGGGTGCAGGTGGCTACACCTTC.

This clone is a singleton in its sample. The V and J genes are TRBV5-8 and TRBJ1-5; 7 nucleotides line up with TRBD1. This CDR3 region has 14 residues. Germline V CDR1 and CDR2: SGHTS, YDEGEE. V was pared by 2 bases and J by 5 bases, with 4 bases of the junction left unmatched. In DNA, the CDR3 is TGTGCCAGCAGCTTCCGACAGGGTGATCAGCCCCAGCATTTT. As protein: CASSFRQGDQPQHF.

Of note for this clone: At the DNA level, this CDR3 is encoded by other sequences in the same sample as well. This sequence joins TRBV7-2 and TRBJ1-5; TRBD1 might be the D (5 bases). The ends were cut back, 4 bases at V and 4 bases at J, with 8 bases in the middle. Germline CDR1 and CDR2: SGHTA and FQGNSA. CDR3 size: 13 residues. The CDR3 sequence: CASSYRGNQPQHF. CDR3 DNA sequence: TGTGCCAGCAGCTATAGGGGAAATCAGCCCCAGCATTTT.

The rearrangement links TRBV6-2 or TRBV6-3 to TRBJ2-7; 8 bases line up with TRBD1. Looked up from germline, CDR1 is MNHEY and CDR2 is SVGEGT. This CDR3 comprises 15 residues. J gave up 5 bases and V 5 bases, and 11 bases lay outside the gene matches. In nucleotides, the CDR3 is TGTGCCAGCAGTCCCGGGACAGGCCGTATGGACGAGCAGTACTTC. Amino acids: CASSPGTGRMDEQYF.